A selection of T cell receptor beta chains follows, all from one sample in a study of cytomegalovirus exposure and HLA in healthy donors. The table came from immunoSEQ multiplex PCR; TCRdb's copy has only in-frame clones and leaves some out. The data show roughly 120,000 clones, about 88% seen once. Sequenced material: PBMCs. These receptors all come from a man aged 18-30 years in good health and CMV-seropositive. Each CDR3 is given with its conserved first and last residue. A D gene is named only where the DNA matches it firmly. Not all rows give a size; the values are once, few, many and, for expanded clones, a class.

size,D,V,J,CDR3,DNA
.,.,TRBV7-9,TRBJ1-2,CASSHLGGAKNGYTF,TGTGCCAGCAGCCATCTGGGAGGGGCTAAGAATGGCTACACCTTC
.,.,TRBV7-8,TRBJ1-5,CASSLARGVEQPQHF,TGTGCCAGCAGCTTAGCCAGGGGCGTGGAGCAGCCCCAGCATTTT
few,.,TRBV5-5,TRBJ2-3,CASSLSQGGYNTQYF,TGTGCCAGCAGCTTATCCCAGGGGGGATATAATACGCAGTATTTT
.,TRBD2,TRBV7-8,TRBJ2-1,CASSWRGGGPNEQFF,TGTGCCAGCAGCTGGCGGGGGGGCGGTCCCAATGAGCAGTTCTTC
.,TRBD2,TRBV7-9,TRBJ2-1,CASSLRLAGDSYNEQFF,TGTGCCAGCAGCCTCAGACTAGCGGGGGACTCCTACAATGAGCAGTTCTTC
.,.,TRBV5-4,TRBJ1-1,CASSFKNTEAFF,TGTGCCAGCAGCTTTAAGAACACTGAAGCTTTCTTT
.,TRBD2,TRBV7-6,TRBJ2-3,CASSLVWRGGPDTQYF,TGTGCCAGCAGCTTAGTGTGGCGGGGGGGCCCCGATACGCAGTATTTT
.,.,TRBV19,TRBJ1-1,CASSMFVAANTEAFF,TGTGCCAGTAGTATGTTCGTGGCGGCGAACACTGAAGCTTTCTTT
.,.,TRBV6-4,TRBJ1-1,CASSKEGFEDTEAFF,TGTGCCAGCAGCAAGGAGGGGTTTGAGGACACTGAAGCTTTCTTT
.,TRBD2,TRBV10-3,TRBJ2-5,CATRGTSGETQYF,TGTGCCACCCGGGGAACTAGCGGAGAGACCCAGTACTTC
.,TRBD2,TRBV5-4,TRBJ2-2,CASSLARGGGDTGELFF,TGTGCCAGCAGCTTGGCCCGCGGCGGGGGGGACACCGGGGAGCTGTTTTTT
once,.,TRBV7-9,TRBJ1-1,CASSPTTGGGNTEAFF,TGTGCCAGCAGCCCCACGACAGGTGGAGGGAACACTGAAGCTTTCTTT
.,.,TRBV19,TRBJ1-6,CASSIVGQHNSPLHF,TGTGCCAGTAGTATAGTCGGACAGCATAATTCACCCCTCCACTTT
.,TRBD1,TRBV18,TRBJ2-1,CASSITRDRDSEQFF,TGTGCCAGCTCCATAACCCGGGACAGGGATAGTGAGCAGTTCTTC
.,.,TRBV27,TRBJ2-7,CASSSGLEPHEQYF,TGTGCCAGCTCCTCGGGACTTGAACCCCACGAGCAGTACTTC
.,TRBD1,TRBV28,TRBJ1-4,CASSPSGQTNEKLFF,TGTGCCAGCAGTCCCTCGGGACAGACTAATGAAAAACTGTTTTTT
.,.,TRBV19,TRBJ2-7,CASSPTSGGPYEQYF,TGTGCCAGTAGCCCTACGTCCGGGGGGCCATACGAGCAGTACTTC
.,TRBD2,TRBV5-1,TRBJ2-5,CASSLYIPSGAPRSETQYF,TGCGCCAGCAGCTTGTACATCCCTAGCGGGGCCCCGCGGTCGGAGACCCAGTACTTC
.,.,TRBV19,TRBJ2-7,CASSTDSRYEQYF,TGTGCCAGTAGTACGGACAGCCGCTACGAGCAGTACTTC
.,TRBD1,TRBV28,TRBJ2-2,CATKGTGTNTGELFF,TGTGCAACCAAGGGGACAGGGACAAACACCGGGGAGCTGTTTTTT
.,.,TRBV13,TRBJ2-7,CASSATGAYEQYF,TGTGCCAGCAGCGCCACAGGAGCCTACGAGCAGTACTTC
.,.,TRBV9,TRBJ1-5,CASSVEGEQPQHF,TGTGCCAGCAGCGTAGAGGGAGAACAGCCCCAGCATTTT
once,TRBD1,TRBV28,TRBJ1-1,CASSSPGQGMSTEAFF,TGTGCCAGCAGTTCCCCGGGACAGGGGATGAGCACTGAAGCTTTCTTT
.,.,TRBV5-1,TRBJ2-2,CASSLVLGGMNTGELFF,TGCGCCAGCAGCTTGGTCTTGGGCGGGATGAACACCGGGGAGCTGTTTTTT
.,.,TRBV7-9,TRBJ1-1,CASRQKWNTEAFF,TGTGCCAGCAGACAGAAATGGAACACTGAAGCTTTCTTT
.,TRBD1,TRBV19,TRBJ1-5,CASSVRTGDNQPQHF,TGTGCCAGTAGTGTTCGGACAGGGGACAATCAGCCCCAGCATTTT
.,.,TRBV6-5,TRBJ1-1,CASSYSLPGTEAFF,TGTGCCAGCAGTTACTCGCTACCGGGGACTGAAGCTTTCTTT
.,.,TRBV4-3,TRBJ2-1,CASSQGLGSSYNEQFF,TGCGCCAGCAGCCAAGGACTGGGGAGCTCCTACAATGAGCAGTTCTTC
few,.,TRBV11-2,TRBJ1-4,CASSRPLGPEKLFF,TGTGCCAGCAGCCGACCATTGGGCCCGGAAAAACTGTTTTTT